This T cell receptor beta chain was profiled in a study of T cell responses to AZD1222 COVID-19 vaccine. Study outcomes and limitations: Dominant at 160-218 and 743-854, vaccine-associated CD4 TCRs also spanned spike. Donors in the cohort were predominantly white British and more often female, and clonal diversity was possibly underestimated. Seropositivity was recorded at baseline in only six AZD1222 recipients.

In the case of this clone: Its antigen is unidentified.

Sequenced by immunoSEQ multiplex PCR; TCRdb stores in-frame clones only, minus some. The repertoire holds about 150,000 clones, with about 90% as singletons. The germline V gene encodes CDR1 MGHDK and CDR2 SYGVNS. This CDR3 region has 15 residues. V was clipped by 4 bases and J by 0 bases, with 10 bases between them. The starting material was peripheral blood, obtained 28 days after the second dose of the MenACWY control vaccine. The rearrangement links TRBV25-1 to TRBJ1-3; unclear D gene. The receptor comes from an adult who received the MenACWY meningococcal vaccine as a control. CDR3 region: CASSVRAVSGNTIYF. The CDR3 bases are TGTGCCAGCAGTGTACGGGCGGTCTCTGGAAACACCATATATTTT.